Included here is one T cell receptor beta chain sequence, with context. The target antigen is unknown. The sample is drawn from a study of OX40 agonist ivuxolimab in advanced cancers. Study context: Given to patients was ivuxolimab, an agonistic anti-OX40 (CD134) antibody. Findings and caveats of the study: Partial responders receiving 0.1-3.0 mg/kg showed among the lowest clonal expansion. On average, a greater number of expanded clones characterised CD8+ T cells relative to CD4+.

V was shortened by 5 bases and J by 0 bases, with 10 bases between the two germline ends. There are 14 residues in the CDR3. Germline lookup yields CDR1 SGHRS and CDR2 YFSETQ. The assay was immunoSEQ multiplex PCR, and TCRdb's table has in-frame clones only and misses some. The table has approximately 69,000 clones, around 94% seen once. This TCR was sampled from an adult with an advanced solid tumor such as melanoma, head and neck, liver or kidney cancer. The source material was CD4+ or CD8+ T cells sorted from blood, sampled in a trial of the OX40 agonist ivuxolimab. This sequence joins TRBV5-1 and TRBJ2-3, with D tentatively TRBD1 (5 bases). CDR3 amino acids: CASRGDPSTDTQYF. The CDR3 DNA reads TGCGCCAGCAGAGGGGATCCTAGCACAGATACGCAGTATTTT.